The 5 T cell receptor beta chains below come from one sample, sequenced in a study of shared clonotypes between healthy human individuals. Method: immunoSEQ multiplex PCR; TCRdb's copy keeps in-frame clones and lacks some. The table lists about 2.4 million clones, 90% to 95% of them singletons, with about 0.39% in the top ten. Source material: naive CD4+ T cells from PBMCs. Subset described: CD45RA+ positively selected. Every receptor here comes from a man younger than 35 in good health. Some clones in this sample may be carry-over from other donors' samples.

The V call is TRBV7-8, the J call TRBJ1-6; D not certain. The V end was cut by 5 bases, the J end by 13 bases, with 15 bases between. The CDR3 length is 13 residues. Germline V CDR1 and CDR2: SGHVS, FQNEAQ. Written as DNA, the CDR3 is TGTGCCAGCAGCCCCAGACCTGCCATTCCCCTCCACTTT. Its protein product is CASSPRPAIPLHF. Full variable domain (missing parts from reference TRBV7-8 and TRBJ1-6): GAGVSQSPRYKVAKRGQDVALRCDPISGHVSLFWYQQALGQGPEFLTYFQNEAQLDKSGLPSDRFFAERPEGSVSTLKIQRTQQEDSAVYLCASSPRPAIPLHFGNGTRLTVT.

The chain employs TRBV2 and TRBJ2-7; D may be TRBD2 (6 bases). V dropped 5 bases and J dropped 3 bases, with 32 bases sitting between them. This CDR3 comprises 20 residues. Germline V gene data show CDR1 as SNHLY and CDR2 as FYNNEI. The chain's CDR3 is CASSTPFSRLGGARDYEQYF. The DNA of the CDR3 is TGTGCCAGCAGTACACCCTTCTCTCGACTAGGTGGCGCGCGGGACTACGAGCAGTACTTC. Looking up the rest from reference TRBV2 and TRBJ2-7 gives the full variable domain: EPEVTQTPSHQVTQMGQEVILRCVPISNHLYFYWYRQILGQKVEFLVSFYNNEISEKSEIFDDQFSVERPDGSNFTLKIRSTKLEDSAMYFCASSTPFSRLGGARDYEQYFGPGTRLTVT.

The V gene is TRBV5-5, the J gene TRBJ2-1; 8 positions match TRBD1. The J segment lost 9 bases and the V segment lost 4 bases, leaving 9 bases of the junction unmatched. Germline loops: CDR1 SGHKS, CDR2 YYEKEE (reference sequence). The CDR3 has 14 residues. As DNA, the CDR3 is TGTGCCAGCAGCGACCTCAGGGGGCCCGGTGAGCAGTTCTTC. This translates into CASSDLRGPGEQFF.

DNA for the CDR3: TGTGCCAGCAGCCGAGGACAGGGCTCTGGGGCCAACGTCCTGACTTTC. The encoded protein is CASSRGQGSGANVLTF. The chain combines TRBV7-9 with TRBJ2-6, with 8 bases fitting TRBD1. Trimming took 5 bases from V and 0 from J; bases not matched to a gene: 3. From germline, CDR1 is SEHNR and CDR2 FQNEAQ (reference sequence). The CDR3 loop spans 16 amino acids. The variable domain in full, with the rest retrieved from reference TRBV7-9 and TRBJ2-6, is DTGVSQNPRHKITKRGQNVTFRCDPISEHNRLYWYRQTLGQGPEFLTYFQNEAQLEKSRLLSDRFSAERPKGSFSTLEIQRTEQGDSAMYLCASSRGQGSGANVLTFGAGSRLTVL.

CDR3 protein: CASTFAGEGYNEQFF. CDR3 nucleotides: TGTGCCAGTACTTTTGCTGGAGAGGGTTACAATGAGCAGTTCTTC. The rearrangement joins TRBV19 to TRBJ2-1; D may be TRBD2 (5 bases). CDR1 and CDR2 (germline): LNHDA, SQIVND (reference sequence). V dropped 7 bases and J dropped 4 bases, with 17 bases sitting between them. CDR3 length: 15 amino acids.